This T cell receptor beta chain was sequenced during a study of Ad26.COV2.S vaccination and SARS-CoV-2 variants. About the study: Once, or twice with 56 days between doses, Ad26.COV2.S was given intramuscularly.

Study-level results: Participants in the vaccine arm had higher spike-specific TCR breadth; placebo recipients had lower. The TCR-based breadth and depth measures might underestimate overall T cell responses.

The CDR3 has 17 residues. The V and J ends lost 4 bases and 8 bases, in that order; junction bases with no gene match: 17. Germline V gives CDR1 SGHDT, CDR2 YYEEEE. Libraries were prepared by immunoSEQ multiplex PCR; TCRdb keeps only in-frame clonotypes and omits some of them. This sample has some 410,000 clones, with around 93% found just once. Treatment specified: about 20 received Ad26.COV2.S at low or high dose, single or two shots; roughly five received placebo; per-sample allocation not given. Sample collection was performed on day 63 after the first vaccine or placebo injection. Remarks on this clone: No antigen is known for it.

The chain uses TRBV5-6 and TRBJ1-4; 7 nucleotides agree with TRBD1. This clonotype originated in a person between 18 and 59 years old who received the Ad26.COV2.S COVID-19 vaccine or a placebo. The source material was peripheral blood, sampled in a trial of Ad26.COV2.S vaccine versus placebo. The CDR3 loop reads CASSRIQGPSVGEKLFF. CDR3 in DNA: TGTGCCAGCAGCAGAATACAGGGGCCGAGTGTGGGGGAAAAACTGTTTTTT.